The 23 T cell receptor beta chains below all came from one sample that was sequenced in a study of stem cell transplantation in POMP-related autoinflammatory disease. Method: immunoSEQ multiplex PCR; TCRdb's copy keeps in-frame clones and lacks some. The table lists 33,000 or so clones, approximately 86% of them singletons. The input for sequencing was CD4+ T cells from PBMCs, taken before stem cell transplantation. These TCRs come from a human donor with POMP-related autoinflammation and immune dysregulation (PRAID).

The chain recombines TRBV10-3 with TRBJ2-3, with TRBD2 matching 11 bases. The CDR3 totals 17 residues. Germline CDR1 and CDR2: ENHRY and SYGVKD. The V and J ends lost 3 bases and 0 bases, in that order; junction bases with no gene match: 5. The CDR3 DNA follows: TGTGCCATCAGTGAAGCTAGCGGGAGGCTTAGCACAGATACGCAGTATTTT. Amino acids: CAISEASGRLSTDTQYF.

The count of this clone is one. Written as DNA, the CDR3 is TGTGCCAGCAGCATCGGCTCGCGGGGGCAGGAGACCCAGTACTTC. The encoded protein is CASSIGSRGQETQYF. The V call is TRBV9, the J call TRBJ2-5, with D maybe TRBD2 (7 bases). CDR3 length: 15 amino acids. Trimming left V 4 bases short and J 5 bases short, with 18 bases between. Germline loops: CDR1 SGDLS, CDR2 YYNGEE.

This chain links TRBV7-2 with TRBJ2-3; 11 bases fit TRBD2. J lost 2 bases, V lost 0 bases, and 10 bases had no gene match. Germline V CDR1 and CDR2: SGHTA, FQGNSA. This CDR3 region has 19 residues. The CDR3 loop is CASSLAIPGLAENTDTQYF. For the CDR3, the DNA is TGTGCCAGCAGCTTAGCCATACCGGGACTAGCGGAGAACACAGATACGCAGTATTTT.

The CDR3 loop reads CASSPRDRTSYEQYF. The CDR3 nucleotides are TGTGCCAGCAGCCCACGGGACAGAACCTCCTACGAGCAGTACTTC. The V gene is TRBV9, the J gene TRBJ2-7; TRBD1 matches 7 bases. Germline CDR1 reads SGDLS; CDR2 reads YYNGEE. The CDR3 loop spans 15 amino acids. The V and J ends lost 4 bases and 0 bases, in that order; junction bases with no gene match: 7.

This chain connects TRBV5-1 to TRBJ2-5; 7 nucleotides align to TRBD2. Germline trimming cut 3 bases from V and 5 bases from J; bases unmatched to any gene: 1. The CDR3 consists of 12 residues. Looked up from germline, CDR1 is SGHRS and CDR2 is YFSETQ. The CDR3 region has the DNA TGCGCCAGCAGCTACGGGGGGGAGACCCAGTACTTC. This encodes CASSYGGETQYF. The full variable domain, with the rest looked up from reference TRBV5-1 and TRBJ2-5, is KAGVTQTPRYLIKTRGQQVTLSCSPISGHRSVSWYQQTPGQGLQFLFEYFSETQRNKGNFPGRFSGRQFSNSRSEMNVSTLELGDSALYLCASSYGGETQYFGPGTRLLVL.

The chain has TRBV5-4 and TRBJ2-3; D is unresolved. This CDR3 is built from 13 residues. In germline, CDR1 is SGHNT, CDR2 YYREEE (reference sequence). V was cut by 0 bases and J by 5 bases, with 7 bases left in between. The CDR3 sequence: CASSLGVVDTQYF. CDR3 coding DNA: TGTGCCAGCAGCTTGGGGGTTGTAGATACGCAGTATTTT.

The genes are TRBV5-1 and TRBJ1-2; D perhaps matches TRBD1 (6 bases). In germline, CDR1 is SGHRS, CDR2 YFSETQ. The CDR3 length is 14 residues. Trimming cost V 5 bases and J 4 bases, with 15 bases left between them. CDR3 region: CASRHREGGYGYTF. The CDR3 region has the DNA TGCGCCAGCAGACACAGGGAAGGAGGCTATGGCTACACCTTC.

This rearrangement joins TRBV7-2 to TRBJ2-7; D gene unclear. With 1 base removed from V and 0 bases from J, the gap between germline ends came to 7 bases. Germline assignment: CDR1 SGHTA and CDR2 FQGNSA. The CDR3 sequence is 14 residues long. The DNA for the CDR3 is TGTGCCAGCAGCTTAGAGGCGGTCTCCTACGAGCAGTACTTC. It is translated as CASSLEAVSYEQYF.

V is TRBV5-4 and J is TRBJ1-5; D unclear. The CDR3 runs 15 residues. Germline loops: CDR1 SGHNT, CDR2 YYREEE (reference sequence). Trimming pared 3 bases from V and 5 bases from J, leaving 15 bases between. This chain's CDR3 is CASSSLTALHQPQHF. In DNA form, the CDR3 reads TGTGCCAGCAGCTCCCTAACGGCTCTTCATCAGCCCCAGCATTTT.

The table lists this clone with a count of one. The rearrangement uses TRBV23-1 and TRBJ2-3; D not resolved. TRBV23-1 is recorded as an ORF, its role being uncertain. V lost 9 bases, J lost 4 bases, and 2 bases lay in between. The CDR3 sequence is 9 residues long. The chain's CDR3 is CASSDTQYF. In DNA form, the CDR3 reads TGCGCCAGTTCAGATACGCAGTATTTT.

The CDR3 loop reads CASKPGLGNTEAFF. As DNA, the CDR3 is TGTGCCAGCAAACCAGGGCTTGGGAACACTGAAGCTTTCTTT. The chain combines TRBV25-1 with TRBJ1-1; a weak D match, TRBD1 (5 bases). Trimming pared 7 bases from V and 1 base from J, leaving 13 bases between. In germline, CDR1 is MGHDK, CDR2 SYGVNS. The CDR3 has 14 amino acids.

The chain recombines TRBV15 with TRBJ2-5, with 7 bases identical to TRBD2. V trimming: 3 bases; J trimming: 5 bases; junction bases outside the gene matches: 15. From germline, CDR1 is LNHNV and CDR2 YYDKDF (reference sequence). The CDR3 totals 17 residues. CDR3: CATSRTSPGGWEETQYF. CDR3 in DNA: TGTGCCACCAGCAGGACTAGCCCAGGAGGTTGGGAGGAGACCCAGTACTTC.

The rearrangement links TRBV5-1 to TRBJ2-2; D not certain. The CDR3 extends over 14 amino acids. CDR1 and CDR2 from the germline V gene are SGHRS and YFSETQ. Trimming removed 5 bases from V and 2 bases from J, with 10 bases in between. CDR3 DNA: TGCGCCAGCAGGTACCCAGCTAACACCGGGGAGCTGTTTTTT. Translation: CASRYPANTGELFF.

The chain has TRBV6-1 and TRBJ2-3; 10 bases line up with TRBD2. Germline CDR1 and CDR2: MNHNS and SASEGT. After removal of 1 base from V and 2 bases from J, the junction contained 12 bases not matched to a gene. CDR3 length: 19 residues. The CDR3 sequence: CASSEGISIAGGSTDTQYF. The CDR3, as DNA: TGTGCCAGCAGTGAAGGAATTTCCATAGCGGGGGGCTCCACAGATACGCAGTATTTT.

This clone was picked up a small number of times. The chain combines TRBV4-2 with TRBJ1-5; D gene ambiguous. Germline assignment: CDR1 LGHNA and CDR2 YNFKEQ. V was shortened by 1 base and J by 4 bases, with 8 bases between the two germline ends. This CDR3 has 14 residues. In nucleotides, the CDR3 is TGTGCCAGCAGCCAAGGGCCCAGTAATCAGCCCCAGCATTTT. Amino acid sequence: CASSQGPSNQPQHF.

The table lists this clone with a few counts. The rearrangement uses TRBV6-5 and TRBJ2-1; perhaps TRBD2 as D (5 bases). V dropped 5 bases and J dropped 9 bases, with 14 bases sitting between them. Germline assignment: CDR1 MNHEY and CDR2 SVGAGI. The CDR3 totals 13 residues. The CDR3 DNA sequence: TGTGCCAGCAGTACCGGGGTAGTGGGTGAGCAGTTCTTC. Residues: CASSTGVVGEQFF.

The sample holds a few counts of this clone. The chain has TRBV18 and TRBJ1-1, with no clear D. Germline assignment: CDR1 KGHSH and CDR2 LQKENI. V was pared by 3 bases and J by 5 bases, with 7 bases between. CDR3 length: 12 amino acids. In DNA, the CDR3 is TGTGCCAGCTCACCCGGGAGGACTGAAGCTTTCTTT. It codes for CASSPGRTEAFF.

Points on this clone: The junction differs from germline at one of its ends, possibly a read error. This chain links TRBV6-1 with TRBJ2-7; D is possibly TRBD1 (5 bases). Germline CDR1 and CDR2: MNHNS and SASEGT. The CDR3 extends over 13 amino acids. This chain's CDR3 is CASSEYGQYENHF. CDR3 coding DNA: TGTGCCAGCAGTGAATATGGACAATATGAAAACCACTTC.

V and J are TRBV6-6 and TRBJ2-7; possibly TRBD2 for D (7 bases). The V end was cut by 7 bases, the J end by 3 bases, with 16 bases between. The CDR3 is 14 amino acids. Germline V gene lookup returns CDR1 MNHNY and CDR2 SVGAGI (reference sequence). The CDR3 DNA sequence: TGTGCCAGCACCTCCCAGGGAGGGGGCTACGAGCAGTACTTC. Translated: CASTSQGGGYEQYF.

V gene TRBV5-4 combines with J gene TRBJ2-2; D remains unclear. This CDR3 region has 15 residues. The germline gives CDR1 SGHNT, CDR2 YYREEE (reference sequence). The germline V and J ends were trimmed by 2 bases and 1 base, with 9 bases remaining between them. The CDR3 region is CASSFATKNTGELFF. DNA of the CDR3: TGTGCCAGCAGCTTCGCAACCAAGAACACCGGGGAGCTGTTTTTT.

This clone occurred a few times. The CDR3 is CASRATGGHYGYTF. CDR3 coding DNA: TGTGCCAGCAGGGCGACAGGGGGGCACTATGGCTACACCTTC. The rearrangement joins TRBV6-1 to TRBJ1-2; the match to TRBD1 covers 9 bases. CDR3 size: 14 residues. Germline V gene data show CDR1 as MNHNS and CDR2 as SASEGT. The V segment lost 6 bases and the J segment 3 bases; nucleotides outside the gene matches: 5.

V usage is TRBV5-4 and J usage is TRBJ2-1, with a tentative D call TRBD1 (6 bases). V lost 2 bases, J lost 4 bases, and 13 bases lay in between. Germline lookup yields CDR1 SGHNT and CDR2 YYREEE (reference sequence). The length of the CDR3 is 15 residues. The CDR3 nucleotides are TGTGCCAGCAGCTTCCAGGGGAAGACTTACAATGAGCAGTTCTTC. Residues: CASSFQGKTYNEQFF. The full variable domain, with the rest looked up from reference TRBV5-4 and TRBJ2-1, is ETGVTQSPTHLIKTRGQQVTLRCSSQSGHNTVSWYQQALGQGPQFIFQYYREEENGRGNFPPRFSGLQFPNYSSELNVNALELDDSALYLCASSFQGKTYNEQFFGPGTRLTVL.

The rearrangement uses TRBV2 and TRBJ1-1, with 8 positions matching TRBD1. The germline V gene encodes CDR1 SNHLY and CDR2 FYNNEI. Germline trimming cut 3 bases from V and 0 bases from J; bases unmatched to any gene: 6. CDR3 length: 16 amino acids. The CDR3 DNA reads as TGTGCCAGCAGTGAGGGACAGGCAACTTTGAACACTGAAGCTTTCTTT. Translation: CASSEGQATLNTEAFF.